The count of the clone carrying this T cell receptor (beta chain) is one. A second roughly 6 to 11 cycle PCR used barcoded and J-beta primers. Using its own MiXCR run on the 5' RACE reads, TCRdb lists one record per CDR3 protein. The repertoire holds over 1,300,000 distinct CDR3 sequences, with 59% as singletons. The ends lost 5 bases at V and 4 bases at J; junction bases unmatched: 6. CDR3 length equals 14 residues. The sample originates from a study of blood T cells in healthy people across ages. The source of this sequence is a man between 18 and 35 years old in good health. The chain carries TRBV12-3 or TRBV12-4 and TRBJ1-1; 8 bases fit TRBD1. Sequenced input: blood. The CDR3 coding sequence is TGTGCCAGCAGTCCGACAGGGGCCGGCACTGAAGCTTTCTTT. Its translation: CASSPTGAGTEAFF.